This TCR beta chain was captured by sequencing in a study of blood T cells in healthy people across ages. Trimming removed 0 bases at V and 4 bases at J, with 9 bases between. Germline lookup yields CDR1 SGHNT and CDR2 YYREEE (reference sequence). This CDR3 is 14 amino acids long. The authors ran a second PCR of roughly 6 to 12 cycles using a sample-barcoded 5' primer and a J-beta primer mix. One entry per CDR3 protein, called by TCRdb with MiXCR from the 5' RACE reads. The table records a few hundred thousand distinct CDR3 sequences, about 52% of them present only once. Each donor gave approximately 9.1 milliliters of peripheral blood.

The source material was blood. The chain employs TRBV5-4 and TRBJ2-3, with D perhaps given as TRBD1 or TRBD2 (5 bases each). The receptor comes from a man aged 60 to 69 in good health. CDR3 nucleotides: TGTGCCAGCAGCTTGGGGGACCGCGCAGATACGCAGTATTTT. Translated, it gives CASSLGDRADTQYF.